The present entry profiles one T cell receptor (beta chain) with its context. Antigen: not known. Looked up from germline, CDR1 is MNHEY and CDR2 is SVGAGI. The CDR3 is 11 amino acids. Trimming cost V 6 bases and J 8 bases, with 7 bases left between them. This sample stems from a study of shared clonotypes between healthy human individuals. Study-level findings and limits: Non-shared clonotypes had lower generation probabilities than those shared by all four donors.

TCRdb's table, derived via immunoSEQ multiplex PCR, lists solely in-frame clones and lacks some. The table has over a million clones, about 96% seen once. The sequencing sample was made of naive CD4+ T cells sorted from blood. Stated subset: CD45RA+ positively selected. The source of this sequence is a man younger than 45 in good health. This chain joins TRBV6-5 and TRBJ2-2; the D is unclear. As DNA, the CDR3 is TGTGCCAGCAGCTTCCGAGGGGAGCTGTTTTTT. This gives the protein CASSFRGELFF.